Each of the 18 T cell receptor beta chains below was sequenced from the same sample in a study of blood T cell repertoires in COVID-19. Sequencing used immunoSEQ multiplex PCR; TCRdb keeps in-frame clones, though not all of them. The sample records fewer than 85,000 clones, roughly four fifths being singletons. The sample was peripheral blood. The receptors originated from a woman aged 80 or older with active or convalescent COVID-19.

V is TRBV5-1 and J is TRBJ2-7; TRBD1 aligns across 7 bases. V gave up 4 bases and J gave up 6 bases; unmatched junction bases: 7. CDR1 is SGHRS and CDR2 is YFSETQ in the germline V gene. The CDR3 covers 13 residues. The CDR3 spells CASSPLTGTEQYF. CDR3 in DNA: TGCGCCAGCAGCCCGTTGACAGGGACCGAGCAGTACTTC.

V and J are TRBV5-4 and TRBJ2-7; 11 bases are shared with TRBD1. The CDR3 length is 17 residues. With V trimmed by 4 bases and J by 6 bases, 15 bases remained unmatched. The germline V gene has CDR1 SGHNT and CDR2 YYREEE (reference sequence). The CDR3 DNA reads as TGTGCCAGCAGCCCACCACCGTTAGGACAGGGGGCAAGCGAGCAGTACTTC. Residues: CASSPPPLGQGASEQYF.

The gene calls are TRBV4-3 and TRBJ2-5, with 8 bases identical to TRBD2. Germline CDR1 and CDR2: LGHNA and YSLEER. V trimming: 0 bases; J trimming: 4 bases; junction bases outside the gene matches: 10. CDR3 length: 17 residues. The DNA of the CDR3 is TGCGCCAGCAGCCAAGACCCCCCGGGGGGGATTAGAGAGACCCAGTACTTC. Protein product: CASSQDPPGGIRETQYF.

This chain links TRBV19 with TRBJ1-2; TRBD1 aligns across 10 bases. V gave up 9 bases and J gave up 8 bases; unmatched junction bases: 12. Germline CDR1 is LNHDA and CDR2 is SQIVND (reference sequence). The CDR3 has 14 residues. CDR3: CASDPGQGIKGYTF. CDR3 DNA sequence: TGTGCCAGCGACCCGGGACAGGGGATAAAGGGCTACACCTTC.

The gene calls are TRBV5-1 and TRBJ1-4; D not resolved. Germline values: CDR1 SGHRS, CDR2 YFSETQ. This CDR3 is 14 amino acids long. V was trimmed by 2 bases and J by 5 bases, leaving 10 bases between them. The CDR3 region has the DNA TGCGCCAGCAGCTTAACAAACAGCAATGAAAAACTGTTTTTT. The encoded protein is CASSLTNSNEKLFF.

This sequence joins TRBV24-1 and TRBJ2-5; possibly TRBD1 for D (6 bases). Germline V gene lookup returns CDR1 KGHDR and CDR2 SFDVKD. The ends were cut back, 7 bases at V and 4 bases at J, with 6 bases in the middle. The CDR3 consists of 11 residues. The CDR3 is CATRDRETQYF. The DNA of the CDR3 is TGTGCCACCAGGGACAGAGAGACCCAGTACTTC.

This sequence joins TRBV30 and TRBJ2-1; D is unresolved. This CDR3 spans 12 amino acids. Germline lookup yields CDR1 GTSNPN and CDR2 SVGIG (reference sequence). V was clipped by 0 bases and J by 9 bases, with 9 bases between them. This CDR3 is CAWSVRAGEQFF. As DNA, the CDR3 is TGTGCCTGGAGTGTACGAGCAGGTGAGCAGTTCTTC.

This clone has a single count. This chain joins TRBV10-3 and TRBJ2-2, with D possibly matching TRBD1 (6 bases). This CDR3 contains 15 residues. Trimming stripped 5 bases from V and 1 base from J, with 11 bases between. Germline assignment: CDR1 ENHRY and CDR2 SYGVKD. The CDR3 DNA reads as TGTGCCATCAGTCCGGACAGCCTGAACACCGGGGAGCTGTTTTTT. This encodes CAISPDSLNTGELFF.

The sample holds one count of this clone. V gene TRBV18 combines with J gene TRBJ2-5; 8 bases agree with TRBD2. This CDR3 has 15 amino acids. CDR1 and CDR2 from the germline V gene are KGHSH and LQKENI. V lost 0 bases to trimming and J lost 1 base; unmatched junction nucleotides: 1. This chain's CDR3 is CASSPPAGGQETQYF. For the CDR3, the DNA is TGTGCCAGCTCACCACCTGCGGGGGGCCAAGAGACCCAGTACTTC.

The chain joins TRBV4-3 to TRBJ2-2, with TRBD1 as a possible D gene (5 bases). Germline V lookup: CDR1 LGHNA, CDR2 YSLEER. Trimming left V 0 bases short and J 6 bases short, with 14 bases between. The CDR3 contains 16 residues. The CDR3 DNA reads TGCGCCAGCAGCCAAGATCTCAGGGTTTGGCCCGGGGAGCTGTTTTTT. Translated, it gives CASSQDLRVWPGELFF.

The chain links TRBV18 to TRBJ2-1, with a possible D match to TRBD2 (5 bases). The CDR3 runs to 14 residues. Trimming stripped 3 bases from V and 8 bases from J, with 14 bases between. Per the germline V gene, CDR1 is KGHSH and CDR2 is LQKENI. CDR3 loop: CASSPLSGRDEQFF. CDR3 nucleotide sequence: TGTGCCAGCTCACCTCTCAGCGGTCGTGATGAGCAGTTCTTC.

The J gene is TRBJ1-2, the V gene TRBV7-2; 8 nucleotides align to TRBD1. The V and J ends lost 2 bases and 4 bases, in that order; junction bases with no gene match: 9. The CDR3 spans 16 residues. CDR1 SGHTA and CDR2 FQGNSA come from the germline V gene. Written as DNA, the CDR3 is TGTGCCAGCAGCTTACAGGGACAGGACAATTCCTATGGCTACACCTTC. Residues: CASSLQGQDNSYGYTF.

The DNA for the CDR3 is TGTGCCAGCAGTGACCTGACAGGGATGGTGGAAAAACTGTTTTTT. Encoded protein: CASSDLTGMVEKLFF. The V and J genes are TRBV2 and TRBJ1-4; 7 bases align to TRBD1. The CDR3 is 15 amino acids. The germline V gene encodes CDR1 SNHLY and CDR2 FYNNEI. Trimming removed 3 bases from V and 8 bases from J; junction bases left unmatched: 9.

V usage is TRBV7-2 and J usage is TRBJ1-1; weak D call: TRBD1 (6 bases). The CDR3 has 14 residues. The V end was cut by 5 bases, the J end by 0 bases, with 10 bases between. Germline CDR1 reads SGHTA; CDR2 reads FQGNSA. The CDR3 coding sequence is TGTGCCAGCAGCCTGACAGGAATGAACACTGAAGCTTTCTTT. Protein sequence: CASSLTGMNTEAFF.

The CDR3 region is CASGLDTGLGFGYTF. The CDR3 DNA sequence: TGTGCTAGTGGTTTGGACACGGGACTAGGATTTGGCTACACCTTC. The chain couples TRBV12-5 to TRBJ1-2; D perhaps matches TRBD1 (5 bases). V lost 1 base and J 7 bases, leaving 16 bases between the germline ends. The CDR3 loop spans 15 amino acids. From germline, CDR1 is LGHNT and CDR2 FRNRAP.

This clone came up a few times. CDR3 sequence reads: CASSIFKEGPTDTQYF. In nucleotides, the CDR3 is TGTGCCAGCAGCATTTTTAAGGAGGGGCCCACAGATACGCAGTATTTT. The chain is built from TRBV21-1 and TRBJ2-3; TRBD2 is the table's D call and was not checked against the DNA. TRBV21-1 is deemed a pseudogene. CDR3 length: 16 residues.

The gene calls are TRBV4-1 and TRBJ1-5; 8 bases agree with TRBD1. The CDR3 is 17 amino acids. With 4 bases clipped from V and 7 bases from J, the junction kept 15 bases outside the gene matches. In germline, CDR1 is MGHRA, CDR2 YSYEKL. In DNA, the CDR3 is TGCGCCAGCAGCCTAACGGACAGGGTCAACAGAGGACAGCCCCAGCATTTT. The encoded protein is CASSLTDRVNRGQPQHF.

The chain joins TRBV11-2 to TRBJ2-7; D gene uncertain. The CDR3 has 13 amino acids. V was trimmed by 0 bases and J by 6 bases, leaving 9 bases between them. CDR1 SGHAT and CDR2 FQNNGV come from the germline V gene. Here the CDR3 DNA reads TGTGCCAGCAGCTTAGATCGGGTTGGCGAGCAGTACTTC. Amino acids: CASSLDRVGEQYF. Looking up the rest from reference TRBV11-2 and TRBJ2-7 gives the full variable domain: EAGVAQSPRYKIIEKRQSVAFWCNPISGHATLYWYQQILGQGPKLLIQFQNNGVVDDSQLPKDRFSAERLKGVDSTLKIQPAKLEDSAVYLCASSLDRVGEQYFGPGTRLTVT.